This is a list of T cell receptor beta chains from one sample in a study of cytomegalovirus exposure and HLA in healthy donors. Clones were sequenced by immunoSEQ multiplex PCR, and TCRdb holds only the in-frame ones, with some missing. The sample has 250,000 or so clones, approximately 91% seen once. The sequencing sample was made of PBMCs. All receptors derive from a girl aged 2-10 years in good health and CMV-seronegative. The CDR3 runs from the conserved cysteine through the conserved F or W. A D gene is named only where the DNA matches it firmly. Clone size is stated in some rows and not others, as once, few, many or a class when expanded.

V	D	size	J	CDR3	DNA
TRBV13	TRBD1	-	TRBJ1-5	CASSLGTGGSQPQHF	TGTGCCAGCAGCTTAGGTACAGGGGGGAGTCAGCCCCAGCATTTT
TRBV19	-	-	TRBJ1-2	CASSIDRGYGYTF	TGTGCCAGTAGTATAGACAGGGGCTATGGCTACACCTTC
TRBV7-9	-	-	TRBJ2-5	CASSLGLLLQETQYF	TGTGCCAGCAGCTTAGGGTTACTCCTACAAGAGACCCAGTACTTC
TRBV6-1	-	-	TRBJ1-1	CASIRGDWAEAFF	TGTGCCAGCATCCGCGGGGATTGGGCTGAAGCTTTCTTT
TRBV25-1	TRBD1	-	TRBJ1-1	CASSLTGAVTEAFF	TGTGCCAGCTCCCTTACAGGGGCGGTCACTGAAGCTTTCTTT
TRBV6-5	TRBD1	-	TRBJ1-5	CASSSGGGFQPQHF	TGTGCCAGCAGTTCAGGAGGGGGCTTTCAGCCCCAGCATTTT
TRBV5-1	TRBD1	-	TRBJ2-7	CASSRTGESYEQYF	TGCGCCAGCAGCAGGACAGGGGAGAGCTACGAGCAGTACTTC
TRBV5-1	TRBD1	-	TRBJ1-5	CASSVGTASNQPQHF	TGCGCCAGCAGCGTAGGGACAGCTAGCAATCAGCCCCAGCATTTT
TRBV6-1	-	-	TRBJ2-3	CASSFTSADTQYF	TGTGCCAGCAGCTTTACTAGTGCAGATACGCAGTATTTT
TRBV28	TRBD1	-	TRBJ2-7	CASSLVRGPTYEQYF	TGTGCCAGCAGCCTAGTCAGGGGGCCAACCTACGAGCAGTACTTC
TRBV27	TRBD2	-	TRBJ2-5	CASSSVLAGGPGETQYF	TGTGCCAGCAGTTCCGTGCTAGCGGGAGGGCCGGGAGAGACCCAGTACTTC
TRBV10-3	TRBD1	-	TRBJ2-7	CATRGTVSYEQYF	TGTGCCACCCGTGGGACAGTCTCCTACGAGCAGTACTTC
TRBV6-4	TRBD1	-	TRBJ1-2	CASSDSGRGNYGYTF	TGTGCCAGCAGTGACTCCGGCAGGGGGAACTATGGCTACACCTTC
TRBV10-2	TRBD1	-	TRBJ2-3	CASTGTRGRMGTDTQYF	TGCGCCAGCACGGGCACCAGGGGGCGAATGGGCACAGATACGCAGTATTTT
TRBV18	-	-	TRBJ2-5	CASSPINSGSYQETQYF	TGTGCCAGCTCACCAATTAATAGCGGATCGTACCAAGAGACCCAGTACTTC
TRBV6-5	TRBD2	-	TRBJ2-1	CASSYSTVAGGEQFF	TGTGCCAGCAGTTACTCGACGGTGGCGGGAGGTGAGCAGTTCTTC
TRBV4-2	-	-	TRBJ2-7	CASSSRSYEQYF	TGTGCCAGCAGCTCCCGCTCCTACGAGCAGTACTTC
TRBV27	-	-	TRBJ1-1	CASSLYLGGGPLSEAFF	TGTGCCAGCAGTTTATACCTCGGGGGAGGGCCCCTCTCCGAAGCTTTCTTT
TRBV7-6	-	-	TRBJ1-4	CASSSGRGEGTNEKLFF	TGTGCCAGCAGTTCCGGGAGGGGGGAAGGAACTAATGAAAAACTGTTTTTT
TRBV6-5	TRBD2	-	TRBJ2-4	CASRYSAGGNIQYF	TGTGCCAGCAGATATAGCGCGGGGGGAAACATTCAGTACTTC
TRBV27	TRBD2	-	TRBJ2-7	CASRPTSGDLYEQYF	TGTGCCAGCAGGCCTACTAGCGGGGACCTGTACGAGCAGTACTTC
TRBV7-2	TRBD1	-	TRBJ2-5	CASSSGTVRGTQYF	TGTGCCAGCAGCTCAGGGACAGTCCGGGGGACCCAGTACTTC
TRBV27	TRBD1	-	TRBJ1-5	CASSPGTGGGSNQPQHF	TGTGCCAGCAGCCCCGGGACAGGGGGCGGGAGCAATCAGCCCCAGCATTTT
TRBV30	TRBD1	-	TRBJ1-6	CAWSIDRVLAGPSSYNSPLHF	TGTGCCTGGAGTATAGACAGGGTGCTCGCAGGACCGAGCTCCTATAATTCACCCCTCCACTTT
TRBV7-9	TRBD2	once	TRBJ2-1	CASSSGLAGGNEQFF	TGTGCCAGCAGCTCGGGGCTAGCGGGAGGGAATGAGCAGTTCTTC
TRBV6-1	TRBD2	-	TRBJ2-5	CASSLAGGKETQYF	TGTGCCAGCAGTTTAGCGGGGGGGAAAGAGACCCAGTACTTC
TRBV6-1	TRBD1	-	TRBJ1-5	CASSEFGTGDSNQPQHF	TGTGCCAGCAGTGAATTTGGGACAGGGGATAGCAATCAGCCCCAGCATTTT
TRBV18	TRBD1	-	TRBJ2-7	CASSPPTGLDEQYF	TGTGCCAGCTCACCACCGACAGGGTTGGACGAGCAGTACTTC
TRBV6-1	TRBD2	-	TRBJ2-7	CASSERTSVLLEQYF	TGTGCCAGCAGTGAAAGGACTAGCGTCCTCCTCGAGCAGTACTTC
TRBV7-2	TRBD2	-	TRBJ2-1	CASSFGLAGFSYNEQFF	TGTGCCAGCAGCTTTGGACTAGCGGGTTTCTCCTACAATGAGCAGTTCTTC
TRBV7-7	TRBD2	-	TRBJ2-2	CASSLDPGGSTGELFF	TGTGCTAGCAGCTTAGATCCGGGGGGATCCACCGGGGAGCTGTTTTTT
TRBV6-1	-	-	TRBJ2-7	CASSETGLYEQYF	TGTGCCAGCAGTGAAACAGGGCTCTACGAGCAGTACTTC
TRBV16	-	-	TRBJ1-1	CASSQSVSGGAFF	TGTGCCAGCAGCCAATCGGTGAGCGGGGGAGCTTTCTTT
TRBV5-4	TRBD1	-	TRBJ2-7	CASSLSPLTGVSYEQYF	TGTGCCAGCAGCTTGTCCCCCCTAACAGGGGTTTCCTACGAGCAGTACTTC
TRBV10-2	-	-	TRBJ1-5	CASSGQGTSNQPQHF	TGCGCCAGCAGCGGTCAGGGAACCAGCAATCAGCCCCAGCATTTT
TRBV27	TRBD1	-	TRBJ2-1	CASSAITGGSYNEQFF	TGTGCCAGCAGTGCAATCACAGGGGGCTCCTACAATGAGCAGTTCTTC
TRBV5-4	-	-	TRBJ1-2	CASSLPGGANYGYTF	TGTGCCAGCAGCCTCCCGGGGGGTGCTAACTATGGCTACACCTTC
TRBV6-5	TRBD2	-	TRBJ2-2	CASSYVGGGYTGELFF	TGTGCCAGCAGTTACGTTGGCGGGGGTTACACCGGGGAGCTGTTTTTT
TRBV28	TRBD1	-	TRBJ2-7	CASSPGTVNLYEQYF	TGTGCCAGCAGTCCCGGGACAGTCAACCTCTACGAGCAGTACTTC
TRBV7-9	-	-	TRBJ2-5	CSSSPQETQYF	TGTTCCAGCAGCCCACAAGAGACCCAGTACTTC
TRBV5-6	-	-	TRBJ1-1	CASNYLGNTEAFF	TGTGCCAGCAACTATCTAGGGAACACTGAAGCTTTCTTT
TRBV5-1	TRBD2	-	TRBJ2-3	CASSLWPGTSGPDTQYF	TGCGCCAGCAGCTTGTGGCCCGGGACTAGCGGGCCGGATACGCAGTATTTT
TRBV7-9	-	-	TRBJ1-6	CASSLAETLHF	TGTGCCAGCAGCTTGGCAGAGACTCTCCACTTT
TRBV6-5	TRBD2	-	TRBJ2-1	CASRGLAGVNEQFF	TGTGCCAGCAGGGGACTAGCGGGAGTAAATGAGCAGTTCTTC
TRBV7-9	-	-	TRBJ1-1	CASSKRGQNTEAFF	TGTGCCAGCAGCAAAAGGGGACAGAACACTGAAGCTTTCTTT
TRBV30	-	-	TRBJ1-1	CAWSIWEWGMNTEAFF	TGTGCCTGGAGTATCTGGGAGTGGGGAATGAACACTGAAGCTTTCTTT
TRBV10-2	-	-	TRBJ1-5	CASSDHAGAGQPQHF	TGCGCCAGCAGTGACCACGCAGGGGCTGGTCAGCCCCAGCATTTT